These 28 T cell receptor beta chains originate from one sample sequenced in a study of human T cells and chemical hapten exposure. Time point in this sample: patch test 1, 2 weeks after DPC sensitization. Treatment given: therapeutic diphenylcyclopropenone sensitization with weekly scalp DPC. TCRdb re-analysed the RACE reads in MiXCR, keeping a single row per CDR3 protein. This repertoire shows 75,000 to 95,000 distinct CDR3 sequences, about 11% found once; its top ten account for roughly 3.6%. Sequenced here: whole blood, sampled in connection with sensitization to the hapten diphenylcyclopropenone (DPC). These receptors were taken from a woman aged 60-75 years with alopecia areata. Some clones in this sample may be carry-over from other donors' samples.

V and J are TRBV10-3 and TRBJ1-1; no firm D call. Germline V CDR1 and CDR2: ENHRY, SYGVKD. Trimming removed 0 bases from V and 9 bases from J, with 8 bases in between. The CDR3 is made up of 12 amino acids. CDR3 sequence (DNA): TGTGCCATCAGTGAGTCACAGATCCAAGCTTTCTTT. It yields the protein CAISESQIQAFF.

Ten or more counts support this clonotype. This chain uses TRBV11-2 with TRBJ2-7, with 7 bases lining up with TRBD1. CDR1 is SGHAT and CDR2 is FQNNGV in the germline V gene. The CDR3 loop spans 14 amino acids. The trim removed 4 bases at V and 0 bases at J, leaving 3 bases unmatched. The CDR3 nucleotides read TGTGCCAGCAGCTCCAGGGACAGCTCCTACGAGCAGTACTTC. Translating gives CASSSRDSSYEQYF.

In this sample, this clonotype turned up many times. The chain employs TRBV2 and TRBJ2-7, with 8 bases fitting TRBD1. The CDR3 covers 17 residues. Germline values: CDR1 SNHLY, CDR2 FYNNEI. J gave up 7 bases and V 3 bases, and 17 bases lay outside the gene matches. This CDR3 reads CASSEPYQGTGAVEQYF. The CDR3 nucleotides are TGTGCCAGCAGTGAGCCCTATCAAGGGACAGGAGCCGTGGAGCAGTACTTC.

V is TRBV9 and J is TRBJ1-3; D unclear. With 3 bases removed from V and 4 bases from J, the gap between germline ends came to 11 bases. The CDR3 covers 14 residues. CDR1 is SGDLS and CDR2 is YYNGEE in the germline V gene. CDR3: CASSGPGSGNTIYF. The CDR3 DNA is TGTGCCAGCAGCGGGCCGGGATCCGGAAACACCATATATTTT.

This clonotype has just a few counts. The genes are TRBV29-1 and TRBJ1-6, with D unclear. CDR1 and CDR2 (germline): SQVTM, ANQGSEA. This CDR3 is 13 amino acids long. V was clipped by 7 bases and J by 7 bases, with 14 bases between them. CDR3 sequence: CSAKVDINSPLHF. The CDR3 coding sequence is TGCAGCGCAAAAGTCGACATAAATTCACCCCTCCACTTT.

As DNA, the CDR3 is TGCAGTGCTAGAGATCCCCCCTGGGGTTTGGGTGAAGCTTTCTTT. This encodes CSARDPPWGLGEAFF. The V and J genes are TRBV20-1 and TRBJ1-1, with D unresolved. The CDR3 totals 15 residues. Trimming cost V 0 bases and J 7 bases, with 18 bases left between them. Germline loops: CDR1 DFQATT, CDR2 SNEGSKA (reference sequence).

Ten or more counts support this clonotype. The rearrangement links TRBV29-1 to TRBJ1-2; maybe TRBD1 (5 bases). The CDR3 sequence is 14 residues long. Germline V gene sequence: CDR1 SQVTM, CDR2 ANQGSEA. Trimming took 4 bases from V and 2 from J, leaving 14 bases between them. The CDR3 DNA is TGCAGCGTTGCTACCGCAGGGCTCAACTATGGCTACACCTTC. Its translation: CSVATAGLNYGYTF. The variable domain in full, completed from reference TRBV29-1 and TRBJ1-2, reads SAVISQKPSRDICQRGTSLTIQCQVDSQVTMMFWYRQQPGQSLTLIATANQGSEATYESGFVIDKFPISRPNLTFSTLTVSNMSPEDSSIYLCSVATAGLNYGYTFGSGTRLTVV.

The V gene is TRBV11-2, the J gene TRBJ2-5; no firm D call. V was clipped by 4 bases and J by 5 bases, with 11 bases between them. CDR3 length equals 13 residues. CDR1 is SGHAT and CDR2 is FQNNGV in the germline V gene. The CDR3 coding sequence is TGTGCCAGCAGCTCGTCAACCCCGGAGACCCAGTACTTC. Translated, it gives CASSSSTPETQYF.

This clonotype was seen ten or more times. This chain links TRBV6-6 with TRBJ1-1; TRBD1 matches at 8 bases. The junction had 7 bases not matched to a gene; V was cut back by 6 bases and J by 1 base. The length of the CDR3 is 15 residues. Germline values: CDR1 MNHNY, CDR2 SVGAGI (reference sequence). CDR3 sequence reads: CASRPPGQENTEAFF. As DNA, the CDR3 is TGTGCCAGCAGGCCGCCGGGACAGGAGAACACTGAAGCTTTCTTT.

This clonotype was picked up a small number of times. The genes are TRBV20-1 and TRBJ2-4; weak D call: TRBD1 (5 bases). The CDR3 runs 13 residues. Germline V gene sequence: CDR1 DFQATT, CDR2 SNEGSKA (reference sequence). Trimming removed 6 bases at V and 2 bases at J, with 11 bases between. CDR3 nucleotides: TGCAGTGCCCCTGACAGATCCAAAAACATTCAGTACTTC. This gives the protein CSAPDRSKNIQYF.

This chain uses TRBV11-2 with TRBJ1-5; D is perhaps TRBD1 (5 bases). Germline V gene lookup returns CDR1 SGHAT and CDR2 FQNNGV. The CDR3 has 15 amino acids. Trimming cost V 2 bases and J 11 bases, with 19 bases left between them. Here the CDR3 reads CASSLSEGVGKAQHF. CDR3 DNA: TGTGCCAGCAGCTTATCAGAAGGGGTTGGAAAGGCCCAGCATTTT.

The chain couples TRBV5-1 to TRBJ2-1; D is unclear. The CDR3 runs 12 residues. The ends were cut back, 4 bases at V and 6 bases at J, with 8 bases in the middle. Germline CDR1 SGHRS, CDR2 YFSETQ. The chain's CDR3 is CASSVLGNEQFF. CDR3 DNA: TGCGCCAGCAGCGTCCTGGGCAATGAGCAGTTCTTC.

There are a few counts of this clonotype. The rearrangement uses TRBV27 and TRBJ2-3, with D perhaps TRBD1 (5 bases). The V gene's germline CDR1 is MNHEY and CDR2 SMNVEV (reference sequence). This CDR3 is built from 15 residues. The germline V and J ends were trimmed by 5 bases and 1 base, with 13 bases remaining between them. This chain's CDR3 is CASSTTAWGTDTQYF. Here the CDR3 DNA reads TGTGCCAGCAGTACGACAGCTTGGGGCACAGATACGCAGTATTTT.

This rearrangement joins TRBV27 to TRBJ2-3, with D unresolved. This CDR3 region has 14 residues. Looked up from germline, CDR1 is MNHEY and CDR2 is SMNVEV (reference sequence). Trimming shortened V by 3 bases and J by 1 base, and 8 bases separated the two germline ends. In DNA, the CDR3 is TGTGCCAGCAGTTTCGTACGCGGCACAGATACGCAGTATTTT. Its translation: CASSFVRGTDTQYF.

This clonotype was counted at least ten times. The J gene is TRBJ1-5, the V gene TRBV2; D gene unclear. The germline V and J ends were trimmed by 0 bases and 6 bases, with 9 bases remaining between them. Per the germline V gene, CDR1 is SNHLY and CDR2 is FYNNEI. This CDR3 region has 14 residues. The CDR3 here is CASSEATERQPQHF. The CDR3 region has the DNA TGTGCCAGCAGTGAAGCCACTGAGCGTCAGCCCCAGCATTTT.

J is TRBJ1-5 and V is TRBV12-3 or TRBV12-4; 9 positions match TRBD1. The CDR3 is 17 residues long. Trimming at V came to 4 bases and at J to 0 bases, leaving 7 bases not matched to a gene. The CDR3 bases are TGTGCCAGCAGTTCGGGACAGGGAATCCCTAGCAATCAGCCCCAGCATTTT. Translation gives CASSSGQGIPSNQPQHF.

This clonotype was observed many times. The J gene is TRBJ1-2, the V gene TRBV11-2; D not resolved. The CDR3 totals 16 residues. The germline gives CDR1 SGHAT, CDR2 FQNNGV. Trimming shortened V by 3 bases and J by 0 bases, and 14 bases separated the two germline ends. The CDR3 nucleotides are TGTGCCAGCAGCTTGGACCGAGAGATCACTAACTATGGCTACACCTTC. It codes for CASSLDREITNYGYTF.

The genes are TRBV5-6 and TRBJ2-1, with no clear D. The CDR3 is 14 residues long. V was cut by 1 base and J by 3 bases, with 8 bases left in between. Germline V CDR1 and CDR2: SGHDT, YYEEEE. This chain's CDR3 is CASSLITDYNEQFF. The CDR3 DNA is TGTGCCAGCAGCTTGATAACCGACTACAATGAGCAGTTCTTC.

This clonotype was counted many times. CDR3 coding DNA: TGTGCCAGTAAGACAGTGGCCCCCAGCAATCAGCCCCAGCATTTT. Translating it yields CASKTVAPSNQPQHF. This sequence joins TRBV6-1 and TRBJ1-5; TRBD1 might be the D (5 bases). Germline V gene lookup returns CDR1 MNHNS and CDR2 SASEGT. The CDR3 extends over 15 amino acids. Trimming removed 9 bases at V and 1 base at J, with 16 bases between.

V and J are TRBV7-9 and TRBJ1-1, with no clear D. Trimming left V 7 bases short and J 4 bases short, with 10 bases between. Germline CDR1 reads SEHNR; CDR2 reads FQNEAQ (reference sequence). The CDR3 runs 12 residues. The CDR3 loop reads CASISSSTEAFF. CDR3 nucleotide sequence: TGTGCCAGCATTAGTTCGAGCACTGAAGCTTTCTTT.

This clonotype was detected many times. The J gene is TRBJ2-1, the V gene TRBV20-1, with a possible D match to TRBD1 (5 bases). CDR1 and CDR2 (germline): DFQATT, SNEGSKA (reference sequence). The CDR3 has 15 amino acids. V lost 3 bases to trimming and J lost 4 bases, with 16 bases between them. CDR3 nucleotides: TGCAGTGCTAGCGGTCGTCAGGGTGGATACAATGAGCAGTTCTTC. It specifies CSASGRQGGYNEQFF.

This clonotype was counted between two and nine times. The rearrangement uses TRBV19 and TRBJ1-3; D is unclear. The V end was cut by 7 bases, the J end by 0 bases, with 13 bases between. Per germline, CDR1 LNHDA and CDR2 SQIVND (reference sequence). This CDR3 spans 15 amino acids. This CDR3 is CASTLGPISGNTIYF. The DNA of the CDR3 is TGTGCCAGTACCCTAGGACCGATCTCTGGAAACACCATATATTTT. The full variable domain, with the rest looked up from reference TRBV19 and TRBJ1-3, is DGGITQSPKYLFRKEGQNVTLSCEQNLNHDAMYWYRQDPGQGLRLIYYSQIVNDFQKGDIAEGYSVSREKKESFPLTVTSAQKNPTAFYLCASTLGPISGNTIYFGEGSWLTVV.

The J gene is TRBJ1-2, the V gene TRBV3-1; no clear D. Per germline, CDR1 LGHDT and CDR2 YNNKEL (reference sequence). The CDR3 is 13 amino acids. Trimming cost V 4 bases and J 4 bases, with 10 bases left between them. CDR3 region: CASSPSSGYGYTF. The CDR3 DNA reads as TGTGCCAGCAGCCCAAGTTCTGGCTATGGCTACACCTTC.

The CDR3 loop reads CASSQGSRRSPLHF. The CDR3 DNA reads as TGTGCCAGCAGCCAGGGAAGTCGGCGTTCACCCCTCCACTTT. The chain uses TRBV3-1 and TRBJ1-6; unclear D gene. This CDR3 is 14 amino acids long. The V and J ends lost 3 bases and 9 bases respectively, with 12 bases between them. Germline V lookup: CDR1 LGHDT, CDR2 YNNKEL (reference sequence).

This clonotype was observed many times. The CDR3 region is CSARAVTRRRTEAFF. The DNA for the CDR3 is TGCAGTGCTAGAGCCGTTACCCGGAGGAGGACTGAAGCTTTCTTT. The genes are TRBV20-1 and TRBJ1-1; D gene unclear. The germline gives CDR1 DFQATT, CDR2 SNEGSKA (reference sequence). The CDR3 is 15 residues long. The V gene lost 1 base and the J gene lost 5 bases, with 17 bases spanning the gap.

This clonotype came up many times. The CDR3 DNA reads TGTGCCAGCTCACCCTGGGACATAAAGACTAACTATGGCTACACCTTC. Translated, it gives CASSPWDIKTNYGYTF. The rearrangement links TRBV18 to TRBJ1-2; D may be TRBD1 (6 bases). CDR3 length: 16 residues. Deletions cut 3 bases from V and 0 bases from J, with 14 bases between. CDR1 and CDR2 (germline): KGHSH, LQKENI.

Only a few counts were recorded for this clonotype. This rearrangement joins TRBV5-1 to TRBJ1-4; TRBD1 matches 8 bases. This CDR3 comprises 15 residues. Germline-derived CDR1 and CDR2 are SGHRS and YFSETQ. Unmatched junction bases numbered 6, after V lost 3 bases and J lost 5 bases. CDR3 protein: CASSSAGQGNEKLFF. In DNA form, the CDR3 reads TGCGCCAGCAGCTCGGCCGGACAGGGAAATGAAAAACTGTTTTTT.

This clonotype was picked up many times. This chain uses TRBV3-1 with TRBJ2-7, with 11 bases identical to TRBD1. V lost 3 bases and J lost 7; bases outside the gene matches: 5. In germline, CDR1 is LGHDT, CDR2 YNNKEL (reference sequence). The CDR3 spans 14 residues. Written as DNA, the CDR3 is TGTGCCAGCAGCCAGGACAGGGGGCTAGGAGAGCAGTACTTC. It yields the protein CASSQDRGLGEQYF.